This T cell receptor (beta chain) was recorded in a study of T cell repertoires in cytomegalovirus infection. This clonotype was seen many times. MiXCR, run by TCRdb on the reads, gives a single entry per CDR3 protein. Seen here are 200,000 to 250,000 distinct CDR3 sequences, over 20% observed once, and the top ten hold 18%. Trimming cost V 7 bases and J 13 bases; bases outside gene matches: 12. The CDR3 has 12 amino acids. CDR1 is MNHNS and CDR2 is SASEGT in the germline V gene. The receptor's source is a human donor in good health (CMV status not recorded). Some clones in this sample may be carry-over from other donors' samples. What was sequenced was CD8+ T cells from PBMCs. J is TRBJ2-5 and V is TRBV6-1; TRBD1 agrees at 7 bases. CDR3 sequence (DNA): TGTGCCAGCACCCAGAGCCTGGACAGGCTGTACTTC. This sequence encodes CASTQSLDRLYF.